The present TCR beta chain was sequenced within a study of blood T cell repertoires in COVID-19. Germline CDR1 and CDR2: SGHVS and FQNEAQ. Deletions cut 5 bases from V and 0 bases from J, with 17 bases between. The CDR3 covers 17 residues. The data were produced by immunoSEQ multiplex PCR, yet TCRdb's version contains in-frame clones alone and is incomplete. The sample yields some 150,000 clones, over 75% seen once. The origin of this receptor is a man aged 55-75 years with active or convalescent COVID-19. V is TRBV7-8 and J is TRBJ1-3, with D tentatively TRBD1 (5 bases). Specimen: peripheral blood. DNA of the CDR3: TGTGCCAGCAGCCCAGTTGGGGCACAGCACTCTGGAAACACCATATATTTT. It encodes CASSPVGAQHSGNTIYF.